This TCR beta chain derives from a study of cytomegalovirus exposure and HLA in healthy donors. This PCR relied on a set of 60 Vbeta primers and 13 Jbeta primers. The protocol was immunoSEQ multiplex PCR, while the TCRdb copy is restricted to in-frame clones and leaves out a portion. The sample shows under 150,000 clones, just over 75% of them seen only once. Whole-study results and caveats: Overall, under 200 TCR beta chains were annotated as cytomegalovirus-associated.

Comment on this clone: Its antigen is unknown.

Germline V gene sequence: CDR1 SQVTM, CDR2 ANQGSEA. The CDR3 sequence is 13 residues long. V was shortened by 4 bases and J by 6 bases, with 16 bases between the two germline ends. The origin of this receptor is a woman in her forties or fifties in good health and CMV-seronegative. This chain joins TRBV29-1 and TRBJ2-7, with D perhaps TRBD2 (6 bases). Sequencing was performed on PBMCs. CDR3 sequence reads: CSVAVGGESEQYF. The DNA for the CDR3 is TGCAGCGTTGCGGTAGGAGGGGAGTCCGAGCAGTACTTC.